The rows below give T cell receptor beta chains drawn from one sample of a study of T-cell reconstitution after alpha-beta-depleted transplantation in children. One entry per CDR3 protein, called by TCRdb with MiXCR from the PCR reads. This sample has under 350,000 distinct CDR3 sequences, with 9.9% found just once. The sequencing used PBMCs from the stem cell graft donor, collected from the stem cell graft. These receptors were taken from a human donor who donated a stem cell graft to a child with SCID. CDR3s include the opening cysteine and the closing phenylalanine or tryptophan. The order of the fields is J gene, CDR3 length, D gene, clone size, V gene, CDR3 protein, CDR3 DNA. The D gene is left open where the match is weak. Clone size appears in some rows only: once, few, many, or a class for an expanded clone.

j_call: TRBJ2-1
cdr3_length: 14
d_call: -
clone_size: few
v_call: TRBV27
cdr3_aa: CASGQGMNYNEQFF
cdr3_nt: TGTGCCAGCGGGCAGGGCATGAACTACAATGAGCAGTTCTTC

j_call: TRBJ2-5
cdr3_length: 13
d_call: TRBD2
clone_size: once
v_call: TRBV20-1
cdr3_aa: CVGTSWGFETQYF
cdr3_nt: TGCGTAGGGACTAGCTGGGGGTTCGAGACCCAGTACTTC

j_call: TRBJ1-5
cdr3_length: 12
d_call: -
clone_size: many
v_call: TRBV28
cdr3_aa: CASLGGNQPQHF
cdr3_nt: TGTGCCAGCTTAGGCGGCAATCAGCCCCAGCATTTT

j_call: TRBJ2-4
cdr3_length: 16
d_call: -
clone_size: few
v_call: TRBV12-3/TRBV12-4
cdr3_aa: CASSFVRGASKNIQYF
cdr3_nt: TGTGCCAGCAGTTTTGTCAGGGGGGCCTCCAAAAACATTCAGTACTTC

j_call: TRBJ1-5
cdr3_length: 13
d_call: -
clone_size: many
v_call: TRBV29-1
cdr3_aa: CSAADGGNQPQHF
cdr3_nt: TGCAGCGCCGCGGACGGAGGCAATCAGCCCCAGCATTTT

j_call: TRBJ1-1
cdr3_length: 14
d_call: -
clone_size: few
v_call: TRBV7-9
cdr3_aa: CASSLVSSDTEAFF
cdr3_nt: TGTGCCAGCAGCTTAGTTTCGTCCGACACTGAAGCTTTCTTT

j_call: TRBJ2-1
cdr3_length: 14
d_call: TRBD1
clone_size: few
v_call: TRBV5-1
cdr3_aa: CASSLGQGRGEQFF
cdr3_nt: TGCGCCAGCAGCCTGGGACAGGGAAGGGGTGAGCAGTTCTTC

j_call: TRBJ1-4
cdr3_length: 14
d_call: -
clone_size: few
v_call: TRBV12-3/TRBV12-4
cdr3_aa: CASSLGLVLEKLFF
cdr3_nt: TGTGCCAGCAGTTTAGGGCTGGTACTCGAAAAACTGTTTTTT

j_call: TRBJ1-3
cdr3_length: 15
d_call: TRBD1
clone_size: few
v_call: TRBV12-3/TRBV12-4
cdr3_aa: CASSPGGISGNTIYF
cdr3_nt: TGTGCCAGCAGCCCAGGGGGTATCTCCGGAAACACCATATATTTT

j_call: TRBJ2-3
cdr3_length: 17
d_call: -
clone_size: many
v_call: TRBV2
cdr3_aa: CASKNRTGAVGTDTQYF
cdr3_nt: TGTGCCAGCAAGAACCGGACGGGGGCGGTTGGCACAGATACGCAGTATTTT

j_call: TRBJ1-2
cdr3_length: 13
d_call: -
clone_size: -
v_call: TRBV20-1
cdr3_aa: CSARLTSNYGYTF
cdr3_nt: TGCAGTGCTAGACTCACAAGTAACTATGGCTACACCTTC

j_call: TRBJ1-5
cdr3_length: 15
d_call: -
clone_size: few
v_call: TRBV6-2/TRBV6-3
cdr3_aa: CASRGANGGNQPQHF
cdr3_nt: TGTGCCAGCAGAGGGGCCAACGGGGGCAATCAGCCCCAGCATTTT

j_call: TRBJ2-2
cdr3_length: 17
d_call: -
clone_size: -
v_call: TRBV12-3/TRBV12-4
cdr3_aa: CASSLIQRGANTGELFF
cdr3_nt: TGTGCCAGCAGTTTAATACAGAGGGGCGCGAACACCGGGGAGCTGTTTTTT

j_call: TRBJ2-7
cdr3_length: 16
d_call: -
clone_size: few
v_call: TRBV9
cdr3_aa: CASSSPEGGSSYEQYF
cdr3_nt: TGTGCCAGCAGCTCACCGGAGGGGGGTTCCTCCTACGAGCAGTACTTC

j_call: TRBJ1-1
cdr3_length: 14
d_call: -
clone_size: few
v_call: TRBV5-1
cdr3_aa: CASSLQWVNTEAFF
cdr3_nt: TGCGCCAGCAGCCTTCAATGGGTGAACACTGAAGCTTTCTTT

j_call: TRBJ1-1
cdr3_length: 15
d_call: TRBD1
clone_size: few
v_call: TRBV12-3/TRBV12-4
cdr3_aa: CASSRFGGTAMGAFF
cdr3_nt: TGTGCCAGCAGTCGGTTCGGCGGGACAGCTATGGGGGCTTTCTTT

j_call: TRBJ1-1
cdr3_length: 12
d_call: -
clone_size: -
v_call: TRBV12-3/TRBV12-4
cdr3_aa: CASSLPRGSAFF
cdr3_nt: TGTGCCAGCAGTTTACCCAGGGGATCAGCTTTCTTT

j_call: TRBJ2-7
cdr3_length: 13
d_call: TRBD1
clone_size: many
v_call: TRBV10-3
cdr3_aa: CAITQGELYEQYF
cdr3_nt: TGTGCCATTACACAGGGGGAATTATACGAGCAGTACTTC

j_call: TRBJ2-1
cdr3_length: 15
d_call: -
clone_size: -
v_call: TRBV7-6
cdr3_aa: CASSIYLASANEQFF
cdr3_nt: TGTGCCAGCAGCATCTATTTAGCGTCTGCCAATGAGCAGTTCTTC

j_call: TRBJ2-5
cdr3_length: 15
d_call: TRBD1
clone_size: many
v_call: TRBV20-1
cdr3_aa: CSARDLAGGYETQYF
cdr3_nt: TGCAGTGCTAGAGACTTGGCAGGGGGCTACGAGACCCAGTACTTC

j_call: TRBJ2-6
cdr3_length: 19
d_call: -
clone_size: -
v_call: TRBV5-1
cdr3_aa: CASSLTWTAQNSGANVLTF
cdr3_nt: TGCGCCAGCAGCCTTACATGGACGGCCCAAAACTCTGGGGCCAACGTCCTGACTTTC

j_call: TRBJ2-2
cdr3_length: 16
d_call: TRBD1
clone_size: -
v_call: TRBV5-1
cdr3_aa: CASSFGQGTNTGELFF
cdr3_nt: TGCGCCAGCAGCTTTGGACAGGGGACGAACACCGGGGAGCTGTTTTTT

j_call: TRBJ2-5
cdr3_length: 16
d_call: -
clone_size: -
v_call: TRBV20-1
cdr3_aa: CSARDRWGPDQETQYF
cdr3_nt: TGCAGTGCTAGAGATCGATGGGGACCGGACCAAGAGACCCAGTACTTC

j_call: TRBJ1-1
cdr3_length: 13
d_call: -
clone_size: few
v_call: TRBV14
cdr3_aa: CASSQDVRIEAFF
cdr3_nt: TGTGCCAGCAGCCAAGATGTAAGGATTGAAGCTTTCTTT

j_call: TRBJ2-1
cdr3_length: 16
d_call: TRBD2
clone_size: few
v_call: TRBV4-1
cdr3_aa: CASSQGTGLANHEQFF
cdr3_nt: TGCGCCAGCAGCCAAGGTACGGGACTAGCAAACCATGAGCAGTTCTTC

j_call: TRBJ1-6
cdr3_length: 15
d_call: TRBD1
clone_size: -
v_call: TRBV7-9
cdr3_aa: CASSSSRTGVSPLHF
cdr3_nt: TGTGCCAGCAGCTCCTCCCGGACAGGGGTGTCACCCCTCCACTTT

j_call: TRBJ2-5
cdr3_length: 15
d_call: -
clone_size: -
v_call: TRBV9
cdr3_aa: CASSPYGDWGETQYF
cdr3_nt: TGTGCCAGCAGCCCATACGGGGATTGGGGAGAGACCCAGTACTTC

j_call: TRBJ1-2
cdr3_length: 13
d_call: TRBD1
clone_size: few
v_call: TRBV12-3/TRBV12-4
cdr3_aa: CASRYGTVDGYTF
cdr3_nt: TGTGCCAGCAGGTACGGGACAGTCGACGGCTACACCTTC

j_call: TRBJ2-5
cdr3_length: 17
d_call: TRBD2
clone_size: -
v_call: TRBV15
cdr3_aa: CATSRDTERGAGETQYF
cdr3_nt: TGTGCCACCAGCAGAGATACGGAGCGGGGGGCCGGAGAGACCCAGTACTTC

j_call: TRBJ2-1
cdr3_length: 14
d_call: -
clone_size: many
v_call: TRBV5-1
cdr3_aa: CASRPTGPYNEQFF
cdr3_nt: TGCGCCAGCAGACCCACGGGCCCCTACAATGAGCAGTTCTTC

j_call: TRBJ1-1
cdr3_length: 14
d_call: -
clone_size: -
v_call: TRBV29-1
cdr3_aa: CSASSSIPNTEAFF
cdr3_nt: TGCAGCGCGTCATCCTCAATCCCGAACACTGAAGCTTTCTTT

j_call: TRBJ1-4
cdr3_length: 13
d_call: -
clone_size: few
v_call: TRBV20-1
cdr3_aa: CSAEASSNEKLFF
cdr3_nt: TGCAGTGCTGAGGCCTCCTCTAATGAAAAACTGTTTTTT

j_call: TRBJ1-1
cdr3_length: 13
d_call: -
clone_size: -
v_call: TRBV6-6
cdr3_aa: CASSTAGNTEAFF
cdr3_nt: TGTGCCAGCAGTACCGCGGGGAACACTGAAGCTTTCTTT

j_call: TRBJ2-5
cdr3_length: 10
d_call: -
clone_size: -
v_call: TRBV2
cdr3_aa: CASRGRAQYF
cdr3_nt: TGTGCCAGCAGGGGTCGGGCCCAGTACTTC

j_call: TRBJ1-1
cdr3_length: 14
d_call: TRBD1
clone_size: many
v_call: TRBV10-3
cdr3_aa: CAISEDRGYTEAFF
cdr3_nt: TGTGCCATCAGCGAGGACAGGGGATATACTGAAGCTTTCTTT

j_call: TRBJ2-2
cdr3_length: 12
d_call: -
clone_size: few
v_call: TRBV24-1
cdr3_aa: CATSENSGELFF
cdr3_nt: TGTGCCACCAGTGAAAACAGCGGGGAGCTGTTTTTT

j_call: TRBJ1-4
cdr3_length: 13
d_call: TRBD1
clone_size: few
v_call: TRBV6-5
cdr3_aa: CATAGQGGGGLFF
cdr3_nt: TGTGCCACGGCGGGACAGGGGGGTGGTGGACTGTTTTTT

j_call: TRBJ2-7
cdr3_length: 14
d_call: -
clone_size: -
v_call: TRBV9
cdr3_aa: CASSAALSSYEQYF
cdr3_nt: TGTGCCAGCAGCGCCGCACTCAGCTCCTACGAGCAGTACTTC

j_call: TRBJ1-6
cdr3_length: 13
d_call: -
clone_size: many
v_call: TRBV12-3/TRBV12-4
cdr3_aa: CASSLMVTGPLHF
cdr3_nt: TGTGCCAGCAGTTTGATGGTTACCGGACCCCTCCACTTT

j_call: TRBJ2-2
cdr3_length: 16
d_call: -
clone_size: -
v_call: TRBV5-1
cdr3_aa: CASSSSGRMNTGELFF
cdr3_nt: TGCGCCAGCAGTTCATCTGGACGGATGAACACCGGGGAGCTGTTTTTT

j_call: TRBJ2-7
cdr3_length: 11
d_call: -
clone_size: few
v_call: TRBV20-1
cdr3_aa: CSADRGGEQYF
cdr3_nt: TGCAGTGCTGACAGGGGAGGGGAGCAGTACTTC

j_call: TRBJ2-3
cdr3_length: 16
d_call: -
clone_size: -
v_call: TRBV11-2
cdr3_aa: CASSLGRVLGTDTQYF
cdr3_nt: TGTGCCAGCAGCTTAGGCAGGGTCCTCGGCACAGATACGCAGTATTTT

j_call: TRBJ1-2
cdr3_length: 14
d_call: -
clone_size: -
v_call: TRBV5-1
cdr3_aa: CASSLRDGNYGYTF
cdr3_nt: TGCGCCAGCAGCCTCCGGGACGGTAACTATGGCTACACCTTC

j_call: TRBJ2-3
cdr3_length: 16
d_call: TRBD2
clone_size: -
v_call: TRBV10-3
cdr3_aa: CGAGGAGASGTDTQYF
cdr3_nt: TGTGGGGCCGGGGGAGCGGGGGCTTCTGGCACAGATACGCAGTATTTT

j_call: TRBJ2-7
cdr3_length: 14
d_call: -
clone_size: few
v_call: TRBV10-3
cdr3_aa: CAIRGGGSSYEQYF
cdr3_nt: TGTGCCATCAGGGGGGGTGGGAGCTCCTACGAGCAGTACTTC

j_call: TRBJ2-1
cdr3_length: 15
d_call: TRBD1
clone_size: -
v_call: TRBV24-1
cdr3_aa: CATSDPQGAYDEQFF
cdr3_nt: TGTGCCACCAGTGATCCACAGGGGGCGTACGATGAGCAGTTCTTC